The 14 T cell receptor beta chains listed next were all sequenced from one sample in a study of control samples from healthy donors and cancer patients. The method was immunoSEQ multiplex PCR; TCRdb's version includes in-frame clones alone and lacks a portion of them. The table has over 150,000 clones, roughly 94% seen once. The sample taken for sequencing was blood. All receptors derive from a middle-aged man in good health.

The V gene is TRBV7-9, the J gene TRBJ2-1; tentative D call: TRBD1 (5 bases). The V end was cut by 4 bases, the J end by 7 bases, with 17 bases between. CDR3 length: 15 amino acids. Looked up from germline, CDR1 is SEHNR and CDR2 is FQNEAQ (reference sequence). Here the CDR3 DNA reads TGTGCCAGCAGCTCTACCGGACCAAGGGGAAATGAGCAGTTCTTC. Its protein product is CASSSTGPRGNEQFF.

This chain uses TRBV7-2 with TRBJ1-1, with a possible D match to TRBD1 (6 bases). The CDR3 covers 15 residues. Germline assignment: CDR1 SGHTA and CDR2 FQGNSA. V was trimmed by 1 base and J by 0 bases, leaving 9 bases between them. The CDR3 nucleotides are TGTGCCAGCAGCTTAGAGGGGACATTGAACACTGAAGCTTTCTTT. Residues: CASSLEGTLNTEAFF.

This sequence joins TRBV28 and TRBJ1-6; D not resolved. The CDR3 length is 14 residues. Per germline, CDR1 MDHEN and CDR2 SYDVKM. Trimming shortened V by 2 bases and J by 5 bases, and 7 bases separated the two germline ends. CDR3: CASSLMTDNSPLHF. CDR3 bases: TGTGCCAGCAGTTTAATGACCGATAATTCACCCCTCCACTTT.

As concerns this clone: Other DNA variants within this sample encode the same CDR3. The chain is built from TRBV6-1 and TRBJ1-1, with D uncertain. V lost 1 base to trimming and J lost 5 bases, with 5 bases between them. Germline CDR1 and CDR2: MNHNS and SASEGT. CDR3 length: 12 residues. As DNA, the CDR3 is TGTGCCAGCAGTGAAGGGGGAACTGAAGCTTTCTTT. Encoded protein: CASSEGGTEAFF.

The chain carries TRBV19 and TRBJ2-3, with D possibly being TRBD1 or TRBD2 (5 bases each). This CDR3 is 15 amino acids long. Germline V gene sequence: CDR1 LNHDA, CDR2 SQIVND (reference sequence). V lost 3 bases to trimming and J lost 4 bases, with 14 bases between them. Here the CDR3 DNA reads TGTGCCAGTAGTATCGAGGGGTCCTCATCAGATACGCAGTATTTT. The encoded protein is CASSIEGSSSDTQYF.

The V gene is TRBV5-1, the J gene TRBJ1-4, with D uncertain. Trimming shortened V by 0 bases and J by 5 bases, and 8 bases separated the two germline ends. The CDR3 runs to 14 residues. In germline, CDR1 is SGHRS, CDR2 YFSETQ. In nucleotides, the CDR3 is TGCGCCAGCAGCTTGGTAGCTCAGAATGAAAAACTGTTTTTT. It codes for CASSLVAQNEKLFF.

The chain is built from TRBV7-2 and TRBJ1-1; possibly TRBD1 for D (5 bases). The length of the CDR3 is 13 residues. CDR1 SGHTA and CDR2 FQGNSA come from the germline V gene. Trimming pared 6 bases from V and 0 bases from J, leaving 8 bases between. The CDR3 protein is CASRTGLNTEAFF. In DNA form, the CDR3 reads TGTGCCAGCAGGACGGGACTGAACACTGAAGCTTTCTTT.

The chain uses TRBV5-1 and TRBJ2-2; 8 bases line up with TRBD1. In germline, CDR1 is SGHRS, CDR2 YFSETQ. The CDR3 is 16 amino acids. V lost 3 bases and J lost 2; bases outside the gene matches: 6. CDR3 protein: CASSSWTGINTGELFF. Written as DNA, the CDR3 is TGCGCCAGCAGCTCCTGGACAGGGATCAACACCGGGGAGCTGTTTTTT.

The chain carries TRBV7-9 and TRBJ1-1; tentatively, D is TRBD1 (6 bases). The CDR3 length is 14 residues. CDR1 SEHNR and CDR2 FQNEAQ come from the germline V gene (reference sequence). Trimming shortened V by 5 bases and J by 4 bases, and 14 bases separated the two germline ends. As DNA, the CDR3 is TGTGCCAGCAGCAACTACAGGGATACCACTGAAGCTTTCTTT. It translates to CASSNYRDTTEAFF.

V gene TRBV30 combines with J gene TRBJ1-2, with unresolved D. In germline, CDR1 is GTSNPN, CDR2 SVGIG (reference sequence). This CDR3 is built from 14 residues. The germline V and J ends were trimmed by 2 bases and 0 bases, with 10 bases remaining between them. CDR3 protein: CAWSPGPANYGYTF. The CDR3 nucleotides are TGTGCCTGGAGTCCCGGGCCTGCTAACTATGGCTACACCTTC. Full variable domain (missing parts from reference TRBV30 and TRBJ1-2): SQTIHQWPATLVQPVGSPLSLECTVEGTSNPNLYWYRQAAGRGLQLLFYSVGIGQISSEVPQNLSASRPQDRQFILSSKKLLLSDSGFYLCAWSPGPANYGYTFGSGTRLTVV.

The chain carries TRBV5-5 and TRBJ1-2; D is ambiguous. The length of the CDR3 is 13 residues. Trimming took off 6 bases at V and 8 bases at J, with 17 bases between the two ends. Germline assignment: CDR1 SGHKS and CDR2 YYEKEE (reference sequence). The CDR3 sequence: CASTPWGGEGYTF. The CDR3 DNA follows: TGTGCCAGCACCCCCTGGGGAGGAGAGGGCTACACCTTC.

This clone was detected only a few times. This chain uses TRBV18 with TRBJ2-7; TRBD2 is a possible D gene (6 bases). The CDR3 runs 14 residues. V was trimmed by 2 bases and J by 3 bases, leaving 11 bases between them. Per germline, CDR1 KGHSH and CDR2 LQKENI. Here the CDR3 DNA reads TGTGCCAGCTCACCAATGGAGGGCAGCTACGAGCAGTACTTC. Protein sequence: CASSPMEGSYEQYF. The variable domain in full, completed from reference TRBV18 and TRBJ2-7, reads NAGVMQNPRHLVRRRGQEARLRCSPMKGHSHVYWYRQLPEEGLKFMVYLQKENIIDESGMPKERFSAEFPKEGPSILRIQQVVRGDSAAYFCASSPMEGSYEQYFGPGTRLTVT.

V and J are TRBV6-2 or TRBV6-3 and TRBJ2-2; TRBD2 agrees at 9 bases. This CDR3 region has 16 residues. Unmatched junction bases numbered 4, after V lost 5 bases and J lost 0 bases. Germline assignment: CDR1 MNHEY and CDR2 SVGEGT. This CDR3 is CASSKRLAANTGELFF. The CDR3 region has the DNA TGTGCCAGCAGTAAAAGACTAGCGGCGAACACCGGGGAGCTGTTTTTT.

V is TRBV6-5 and J is TRBJ1-1; D gene unclear. This CDR3 has 15 residues. The ends were cut back, 2 bases at V and 11 bases at J, with 21 bases in the middle. Germline V gene sequence: CDR1 MNHEY, CDR2 SVGAGI. CDR3 residues: CASSYTSAGRMGAFF. Written as DNA, the CDR3 is TGTGCCAGCAGTTACACCTCGGCCGGGCGTATGGGGGCTTTCTTT.